One and the same sample provided the 23 T cell receptor beta chains below, sequenced in a study of PD-L1 blockade in urothelial cancer. The protocol was immunoSEQ multiplex PCR, while the TCRdb copy is restricted to in-frame clones and leaves out a portion. The sample holds some 74,000 clones, approximately 80% seen once. Time point reported: pretreatment peripheral blood. The sample in question was PBMCs, obtained around atezolizumab (anti-PD-L1) treatment. The receptors originated from a man between 40 and 49 years old with urothelial cancer.

A few counts support this clone. The gene calls are TRBV7-8 and TRBJ2-2; TRBD1 aligns across 8 bases. The CDR3 has 17 residues. Losses at the gene ends were 2 bases for V and 4 bases for J; bases not matched to a gene: 9. The germline CDR1 and CDR2 sequences are SGHVS and FQNEAQ. CDR3 in DNA: TGTGCCAGCAGCTTAAACGTTCAGGGGGCGAGCACCGGGGAGCTGTTTTTT. It specifies CASSLNVQGASTGELFF.

This sequence joins TRBV4-1 and TRBJ2-2; possibly TRBD2 for D (5 bases). The CDR3 contains 16 residues. CDR1 and CDR2 from the germline V gene are MGHRA and YSYEKL. The V end was cut by 4 bases, the J end by 3 bases, with 15 bases between. CDR3 sequence (DNA): TGCGCCAGCAGCCGGGTACTTGCGGGCGACACCGGGGAGCTGTTTTTT. Encoded protein: CASSRVLAGDTGELFF.

The gene calls are TRBV5-5 and TRBJ2-7; TRBD1 is a possible D gene (5 bases). The V end lost 2 bases, the J end lost 4 bases, and 13 bases lay between the germline ends. Germline V gene sequence: CDR1 SGHKS, CDR2 YYEKEE (reference sequence). This CDR3 contains 14 residues. This CDR3 reads CASSFRQLGYEQYF. Here the CDR3 DNA reads TGTGCCAGCAGCTTCCGACAGCTAGGGTACGAGCAGTACTTC.

This CDR3 reads CASSQGQGGEQYF. The CDR3 region has the DNA TGTGCCAGCAGCCAGGGACAGGGAGGCGAGCAGTACTTC. The chain employs TRBV7-6 and TRBJ2-7, with TRBD1 matching 9 bases. CDR3 length: 13 amino acids. J lost 6 bases, V lost 5 bases, and 5 bases had no gene match. Per germline, CDR1 SGHVS and CDR2 FNYEAQ.

The chain employs TRBV20-1 and TRBJ1-1; D ambiguous. Germline V lookup: CDR1 DFQATT, CDR2 SNEGSKA (reference sequence). The CDR3 is 11 amino acids. V was cut by 3 bases and J by 9 bases, with 11 bases left in between. In DNA form, the CDR3 reads TGCAGTGCTAGGAGAGACATGCAAGCTTTCTTT. Translating gives CSARRDMQAFF.

The chain combines TRBV5-5 with TRBJ2-4; 7 nucleotides align to TRBD2. Per germline, CDR1 SGHKS and CDR2 YYEKEE (reference sequence). Trimming took 2 bases from V and 2 from J; bases not matched to a gene: 7. The CDR3 is made up of 16 amino acids. The CDR3 bases are TGTGCCAGCAGCTTCGCGGGGGACGTGACCAAAAACATTCAGTACTTC. Its translation: CASSFAGDVTKNIQYF.

This clone was seen only a few times. This chain connects TRBV28 to TRBJ1-1, with TRBD1 matching 8 bases. This CDR3 is 14 amino acids long. CDR1 is MDHEN and CDR2 is SYDVKM in the germline V gene. Here the CDR3 DNA reads TGTGCTTCTGGACAGGGTCCTATGAACACTGAAGCTTTCTTT. It yields the protein CASGQGPMNTEAFF. Drawing the rest from reference TRBV28 and TRBJ1-1, the complete variable domain is DVKVTQSSRYLVKRTGEKVFLECVQDMDHENMFWYRQDPGLGLRLIYFSYDVKMKEKGDIPEGYSVSREKKERFSLILESASTNQTSMYLCASGQGPMNTEAFFGQGTRLTVV.

This clone was observed a handful of times. The chain is built from TRBV11-2 and TRBJ2-2, with 15 nucleotides matching TRBD2. V shed 7 bases, J shed 6 bases, and the junction held 9 bases outside the gene matches. CDR1 SGHAT and CDR2 FQNNGV come from the germline V gene. The CDR3 is 17 amino acids. In DNA form, the CDR3 reads TGTGCCAGCAACGGACTAGCGGGAGGGCACATACCCGGGGAGCTGTTTTTT. Translation gives CASNGLAGGHIPGELFF.

This sequence joins TRBV5-4 and TRBJ2-1; the D gene is possibly TRBD2 (6 bases). This CDR3 is 16 amino acids long. Trimming removed 5 bases at V and 0 bases at J, with 15 bases between. Germline CDR1 and CDR2: SGHNT and YYREEE (reference sequence). CDR3 protein: CASRANSGRSYNEQFF. CDR3 sequence (DNA): TGTGCCAGCAGAGCCAATAGCGGCCGCTCCTACAATGAGCAGTTCTTC.

The chain is built from TRBV25-1 and TRBJ1-2; D gene uncertain. This CDR3 is built from 15 residues. V was cut by 4 bases and J by 0 bases, with 12 bases left in between. Germline V lookup: CDR1 MGHDK, CDR2 SYGVNS. CDR3 sequence reads: CASSGPITANYGYTF. The CDR3 nucleotides are TGTGCCAGCAGTGGGCCGATTACAGCTAACTATGGCTACACCTTC.

V gene TRBV7-9 combines with J gene TRBJ2-3; the match to TRBD2 covers 9 bases. V shed 3 bases, J shed 4 bases, and the junction held 11 bases outside the gene matches. The CDR3 extends over 17 amino acids. Germline V CDR1 and CDR2: SEHNR, FQNEAQ (reference sequence). CDR3 sequence reads: CASSFSTGLAQPDTQYF. The CDR3 DNA is TGTGCCAGCAGCTTTAGTACGGGACTAGCTCAACCAGATACGCAGTATTTT.

The V call is TRBV11-2, the J call TRBJ2-1, with 15 bases that match TRBD2. The J segment lost 11 bases and the V segment lost 5 bases, leaving 4 bases of the junction unmatched. Germline V lookup: CDR1 SGHAT, CDR2 FQNNGV. This CDR3 region has 14 residues. The CDR3 sequence: CASSPGLAGGKQFF. The CDR3 DNA reads TGTGCCAGCAGCCCCGGACTAGCGGGAGGGAAGCAGTTCTTC.

This clone turned up a few times. The gene calls are TRBV19 and TRBJ2-2; TRBD2 agrees at 8 bases. The CDR3 runs to 17 residues. Germline loops: CDR1 LNHDA, CDR2 SQIVND (reference sequence). V was clipped by 3 bases and J by 1 base; unmatched bases: 7. The CDR3 bases are TGTGCCAGTAGTATCGGTAGCGGGACCTTGAACACCGGGGAGCTGTTTTTT. Translated: CASSIGSGTLNTGELFF.

The chain combines TRBV6-5 with TRBJ1-2; unclear D gene. Germline loops: CDR1 MNHEY, CDR2 SVGAGI. Trimming removed 7 bases at V and 9 bases at J, with 21 bases between. This CDR3 comprises 14 residues. The chain's CDR3 is CASTFARGAGSYTF. CDR3 nucleotide sequence: TGTGCCAGCACCTTCGCCCGGGGAGCGGGGAGCTACACCTTC.

This chain connects TRBV10-3 to TRBJ2-7; perhaps TRBD2 as D (6 bases). The germline CDR1 and CDR2 sequences are ENHRY and SYGVKD. The CDR3 loop spans 14 amino acids. Trimming removed 6 bases from V and 5 bases from J, with 17 bases in between. The CDR3 is CAIRLDYGRDEQYF. The CDR3 nucleotides read TGTGCCATCAGACTGGACTATGGACGGGACGAGCAGTACTTC.

This clone was seen once. The CDR3, as DNA: TGTGCCAGCTTGGCCAGGGGGAGGGAAAAACTGTTTTTT. This codes for CASLARGREKLFF. This sequence joins TRBV6-6 and TRBJ1-4, with TRBD1 matching over 7 bases. Germline V CDR1 and CDR2: MNHNY, SVGAGI (reference sequence). This CDR3 contains 13 residues. J was trimmed by 8 bases and V by 8 bases; bases with no gene match: 8.

The chain is built from TRBV12-5 and TRBJ1-1, with 7 positions matching TRBD1. The CDR3 has 11 amino acids. CDR1 is LGHNT, CDR2 FRNRAP, per germline. Trimming cost V 6 bases and J 11 bases; bases outside gene matches: 6. CDR3 sequence: CASGLRGLAFF. The CDR3 nucleotides read TGTGCTAGTGGGTTGAGGGGGCTCGCTTTCTTT.

This clone was picked up a small number of times. The chain employs TRBV9 and TRBJ1-2; D uncertain. This CDR3 has 13 residues. V lost 0 bases and J 4 bases, leaving 7 bases between the germline ends. Germline V gene lookup returns CDR1 SGDLS and CDR2 YYNGEE. CDR3 nucleotides: TGTGCCAGCAGCGTAGACGGTTTCTATGGCTACACCTTC. Translation: CASSVDGFYGYTF.

As DNA, the CDR3 is TGTGCCAGCACCCCTCAGGACAAGACGAACACTGAAGCTTTCTTT. Its protein product is CASTPQDKTNTEAFF. The rearrangement joins TRBV4-2 to TRBJ1-1; D is possibly TRBD1 (5 bases). The germline V gene has CDR1 LGHNA and CDR2 YNFKEQ. Trimming stripped 7 bases from V and 1 base from J, with 16 bases between. The length of the CDR3 is 15 residues.

The V and J genes are TRBV4-1 and TRBJ2-3; TRBD2 agrees at 12 bases. The ends lost 3 bases at V and 3 bases at J; junction bases unmatched: 7. CDR1 and CDR2 from the germline V gene are MGHRA and YSYEKL. The CDR3 extends over 17 amino acids. The CDR3 region is CASSQTTSGSITDTQYF. The CDR3 coding sequence is TGCGCCAGCAGCCAGACGACTAGCGGGAGCATAACAGATACGCAGTATTTT.

The rearrangement uses TRBV27 and TRBJ2-5, with D unclear. Germline V CDR1 and CDR2: MNHEY, SMNVEV (reference sequence). V lost 3 bases to trimming and J lost 1 base, with 9 bases between them. The CDR3 length is 14 residues. CDR3 sequence reads: CASSFGGLQETQYF. CDR3 DNA sequence: TGTGCCAGCAGTTTCGGCGGCCTCCAAGAGACCCAGTACTTC.

V and J are TRBV4-3 and TRBJ2-2, with D hard to call. V was clipped by 1 base and J by 0 bases, with 12 bases between them. CDR1 and CDR2 from the germline V gene are LGHNA and YSLEER. This CDR3 region has 17 residues. The CDR3 DNA is TGCGCCAGCAGCCAAGTCGTCGGTTCCTCGAACACCGGGGAGCTGTTTTTT. Translating it yields CASSQVVGSSNTGELFF.

V gene TRBV27 combines with J gene TRBJ1-1, with D maybe TRBD1 (5 bases). The germline V gene has CDR1 MNHEY and CDR2 SMNVEV (reference sequence). V was trimmed by 4 bases and J by 0 bases, leaving 9 bases between them. CDR3 length: 14 amino acids. The CDR3 reads CASSWGVMNTEAFF. As DNA, the CDR3 is TGTGCCAGCAGTTGGGGGGTCATGAACACTGAAGCTTTCTTT.